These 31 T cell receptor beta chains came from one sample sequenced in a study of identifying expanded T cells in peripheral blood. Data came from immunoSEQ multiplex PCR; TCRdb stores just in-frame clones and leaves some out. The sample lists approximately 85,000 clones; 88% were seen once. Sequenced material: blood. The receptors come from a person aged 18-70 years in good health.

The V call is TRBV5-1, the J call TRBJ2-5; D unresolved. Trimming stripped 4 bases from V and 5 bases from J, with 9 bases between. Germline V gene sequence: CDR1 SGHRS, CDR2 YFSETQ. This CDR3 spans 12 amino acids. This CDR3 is CASSGNGETQYF. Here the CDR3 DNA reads TGCGCCAGCAGCGGCAACGGGGAGACCCAGTACTTC.

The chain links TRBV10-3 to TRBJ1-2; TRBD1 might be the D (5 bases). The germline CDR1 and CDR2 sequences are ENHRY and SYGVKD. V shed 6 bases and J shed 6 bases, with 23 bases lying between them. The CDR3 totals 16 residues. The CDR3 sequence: CAIRETPPGGGHGYTF. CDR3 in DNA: TGTGCCATCAGAGAAACCCCTCCGGGGGGGGGACATGGCTACACCTTC.

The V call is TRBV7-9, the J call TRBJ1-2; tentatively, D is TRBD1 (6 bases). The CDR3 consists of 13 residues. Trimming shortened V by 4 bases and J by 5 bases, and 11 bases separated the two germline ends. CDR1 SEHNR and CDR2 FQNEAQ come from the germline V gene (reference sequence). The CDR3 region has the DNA TGTGCCAGCAGCTCGGCTACAGGGTATGGCTACACCTTC. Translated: CASSSATGYGYTF.

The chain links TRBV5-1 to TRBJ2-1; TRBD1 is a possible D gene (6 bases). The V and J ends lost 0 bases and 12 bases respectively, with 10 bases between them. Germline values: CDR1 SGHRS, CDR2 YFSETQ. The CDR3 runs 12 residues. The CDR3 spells CASSLGGRGQFF. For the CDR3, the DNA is TGCGCCAGCAGCTTGGGTGGCAGGGGGCAGTTCTTC.

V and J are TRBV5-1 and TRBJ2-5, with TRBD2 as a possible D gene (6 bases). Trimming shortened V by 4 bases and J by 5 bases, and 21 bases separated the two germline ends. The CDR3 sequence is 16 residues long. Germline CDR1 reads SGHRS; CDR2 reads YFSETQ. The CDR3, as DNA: TGCGCCAGCAGCCCGGGCCTTGGGGGGACGAGGGAGACCCAGTACTTC. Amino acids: CASSPGLGGTRETQYF.

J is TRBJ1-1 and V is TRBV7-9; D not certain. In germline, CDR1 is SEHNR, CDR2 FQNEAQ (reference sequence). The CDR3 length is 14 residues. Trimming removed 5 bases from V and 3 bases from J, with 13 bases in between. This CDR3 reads CASSQTGSYTEAFF. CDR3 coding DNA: TGTGCCAGCAGCCAAACCGGGAGCTACACTGAAGCTTTCTTT.

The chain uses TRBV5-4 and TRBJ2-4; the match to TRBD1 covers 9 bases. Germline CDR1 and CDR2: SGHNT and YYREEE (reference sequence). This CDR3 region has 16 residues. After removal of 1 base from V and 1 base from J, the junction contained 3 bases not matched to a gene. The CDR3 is CASSLSQGAAKNIQYF. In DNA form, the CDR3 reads TGTGCCAGCAGCTTGTCACAGGGGGCCGCCAAAAACATTCAGTACTTC.

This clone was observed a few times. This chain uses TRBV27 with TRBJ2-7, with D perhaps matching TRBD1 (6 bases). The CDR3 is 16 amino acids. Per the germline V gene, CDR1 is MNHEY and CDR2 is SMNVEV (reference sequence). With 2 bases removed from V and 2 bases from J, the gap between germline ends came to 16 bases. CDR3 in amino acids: CASSLLRTVNPYEQYF. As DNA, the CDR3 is TGTGCCAGCAGTTTACTTCGGACAGTGAATCCCTACGAGCAGTACTTC.

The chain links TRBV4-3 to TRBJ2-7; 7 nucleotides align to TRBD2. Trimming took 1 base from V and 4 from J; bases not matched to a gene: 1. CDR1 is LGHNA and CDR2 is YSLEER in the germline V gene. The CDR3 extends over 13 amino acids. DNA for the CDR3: TGCGCCAGCAGCCAAGCGCGGGGGTACGAGCAGTACTTC. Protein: CASSQARGYEQYF.

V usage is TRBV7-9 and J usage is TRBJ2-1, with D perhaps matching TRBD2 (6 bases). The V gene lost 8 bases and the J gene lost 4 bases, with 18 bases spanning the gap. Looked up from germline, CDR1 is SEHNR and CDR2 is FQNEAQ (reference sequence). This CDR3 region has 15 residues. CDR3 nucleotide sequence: TGTGCCAGCGATCGGGGAGGCCCATCATACAATGAGCAGTTCTTC. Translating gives CASDRGGPSYNEQFF.

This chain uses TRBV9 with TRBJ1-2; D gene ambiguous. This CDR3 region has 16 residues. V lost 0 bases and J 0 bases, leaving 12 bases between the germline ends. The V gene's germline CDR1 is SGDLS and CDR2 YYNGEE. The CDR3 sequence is CASSVARGVTNYGYTF. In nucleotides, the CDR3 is TGTGCCAGCAGCGTAGCTCGCGGGGTAACTAACTATGGCTACACCTTC.

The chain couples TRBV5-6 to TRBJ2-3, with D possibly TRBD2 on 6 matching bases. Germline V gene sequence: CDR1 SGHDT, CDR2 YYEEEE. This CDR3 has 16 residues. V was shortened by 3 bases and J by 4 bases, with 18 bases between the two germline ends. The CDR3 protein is CASSSLRGVIADTQYF. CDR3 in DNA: TGTGCCAGCAGCTCGCTGCGGGGAGTCATCGCAGATACGCAGTATTTT.

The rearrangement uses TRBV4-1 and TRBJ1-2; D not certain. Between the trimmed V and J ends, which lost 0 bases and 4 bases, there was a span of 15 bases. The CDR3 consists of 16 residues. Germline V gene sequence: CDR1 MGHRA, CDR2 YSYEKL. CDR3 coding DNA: TGCGCCAGCAGCCAAGATCCGGCAGGCGCCCTCTATGGCTACACCTTC. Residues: CASSQDPAGALYGYTF.

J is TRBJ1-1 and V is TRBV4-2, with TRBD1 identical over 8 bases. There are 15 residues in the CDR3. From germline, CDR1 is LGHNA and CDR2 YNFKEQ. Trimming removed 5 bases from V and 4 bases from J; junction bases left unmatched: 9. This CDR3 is CASSDRDRWGTEAFF. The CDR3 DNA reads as TGTGCCAGCAGCGACCGGGACAGGTGGGGCACTGAAGCTTTCTTT.

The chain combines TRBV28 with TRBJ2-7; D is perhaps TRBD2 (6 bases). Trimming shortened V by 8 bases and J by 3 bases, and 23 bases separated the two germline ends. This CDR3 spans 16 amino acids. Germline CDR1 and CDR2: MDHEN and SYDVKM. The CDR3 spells CASSGRGYPSYYEQYF. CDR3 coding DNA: TGTGCCAGCTCCGGTCGGGGGTATCCTTCCTACTACGAGCAGTACTTC.

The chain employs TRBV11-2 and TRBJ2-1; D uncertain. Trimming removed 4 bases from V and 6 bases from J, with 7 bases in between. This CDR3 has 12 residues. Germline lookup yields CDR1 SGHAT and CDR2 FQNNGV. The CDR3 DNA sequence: TGTGCCAGCAGCTCCCGTAGCAATGAGCAGTTCTTC. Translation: CASSSRSNEQFF.

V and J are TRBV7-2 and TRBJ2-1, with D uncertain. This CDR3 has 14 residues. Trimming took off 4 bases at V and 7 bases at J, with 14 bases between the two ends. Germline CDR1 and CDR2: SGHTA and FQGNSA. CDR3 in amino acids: CASSWSVTRNEQFF. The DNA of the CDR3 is TGTGCCAGCAGCTGGTCAGTAACCAGAAATGAGCAGTTCTTC.

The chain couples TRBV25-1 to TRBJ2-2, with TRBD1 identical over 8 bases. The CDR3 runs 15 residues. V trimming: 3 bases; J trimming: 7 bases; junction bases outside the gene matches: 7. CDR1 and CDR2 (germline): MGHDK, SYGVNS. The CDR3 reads CASSDWTGRGGELFF. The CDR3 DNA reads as TGTGCCAGCAGTGACTGGACAGGGCGGGGCGGGGAGCTGTTTTTT. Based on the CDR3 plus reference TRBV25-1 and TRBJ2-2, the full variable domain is EADIYQTPRYLVIGTGKKITLECSQTMGHDKMYWYQQDPGMELHLIHYSYGVNSTEKGDLSSESTVSRIRTEHFPLTLESARPSHTSQYLCASSDWTGRGGELFFGEGSRLTVL.

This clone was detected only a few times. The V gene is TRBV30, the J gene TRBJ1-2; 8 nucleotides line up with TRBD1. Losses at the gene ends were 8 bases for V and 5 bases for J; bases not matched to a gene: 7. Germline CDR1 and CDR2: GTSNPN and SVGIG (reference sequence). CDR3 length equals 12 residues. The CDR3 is CAGDRGHYGYTF. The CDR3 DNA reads TGTGCCGGAGACAGGGGTCATTATGGCTACACCTTC.

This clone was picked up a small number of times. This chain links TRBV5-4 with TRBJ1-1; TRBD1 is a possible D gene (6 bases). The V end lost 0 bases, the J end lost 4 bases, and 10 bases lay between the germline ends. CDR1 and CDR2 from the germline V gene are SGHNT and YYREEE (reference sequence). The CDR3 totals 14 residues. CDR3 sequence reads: CASSLDRVGTEAFF. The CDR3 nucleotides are TGTGCCAGCAGCTTGGACAGGGTTGGCACTGAAGCTTTCTTT.

CDR3 DNA: TGTGCCAGCAGCTTTGGAGGCCAGGGCTACGAGCAGTACTTC. Translating it yields CASSFGGQGYEQYF. The chain recombines TRBV7-2 with TRBJ2-7; the D call may be TRBD1 or TRBD2 (5 bases each). The CDR3 has 14 residues. The V end was cut by 3 bases, the J end by 3 bases, with 12 bases between. Germline CDR1 is SGHTA and CDR2 is FQGNSA. The whole variable domain, filled in from reference TRBV7-2 and TRBJ2-7, reads GAGVSQSPSNKVTEKGKDVELRCDPISGHTALYWYRQSLGQGLEFLIYFQGNSAPDKSGLPSDRFSAERTGGSVSTLTIQRTQQEDSAVYLCASSFGGQGYEQYFGPGTRLTVT.

CDR3 loop: CASSSGLAGEQYF. CDR3 sequence (DNA): TGTGCCAGCAGTTCGGGACTAGCGGGCGAGCAGTACTTC. The V call is TRBV28, the J call TRBJ2-7, with TRBD2 identical over 12 bases. CDR1 is MDHEN, CDR2 SYDVKM, per germline. This CDR3 has 13 amino acids. The V segment lost 4 bases and the J segment 6 bases; nucleotides outside the gene matches: 1.

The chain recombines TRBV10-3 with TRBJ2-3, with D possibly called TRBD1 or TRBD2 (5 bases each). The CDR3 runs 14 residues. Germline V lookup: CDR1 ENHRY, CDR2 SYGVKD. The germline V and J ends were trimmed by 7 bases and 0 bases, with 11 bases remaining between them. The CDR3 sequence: CAITGDGSTDTQYF. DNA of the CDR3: TGTGCCATCACCGGGGACGGTAGCACAGATACGCAGTATTTT.

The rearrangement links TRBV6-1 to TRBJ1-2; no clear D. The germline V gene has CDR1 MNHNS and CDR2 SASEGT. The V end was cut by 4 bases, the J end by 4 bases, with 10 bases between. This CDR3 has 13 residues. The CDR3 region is CASSVEILYGYTF. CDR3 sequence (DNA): TGTGCCAGCAGTGTGGAGATCCTCTATGGCTACACCTTC.

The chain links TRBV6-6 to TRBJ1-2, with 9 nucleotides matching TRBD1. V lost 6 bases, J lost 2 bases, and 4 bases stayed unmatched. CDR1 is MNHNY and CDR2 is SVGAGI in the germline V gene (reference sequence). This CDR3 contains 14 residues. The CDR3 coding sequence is TGTGCCAGCAGACCCGGGACAGGGAACTATGGCTACACCTTC. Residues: CASRPGTGNYGYTF.

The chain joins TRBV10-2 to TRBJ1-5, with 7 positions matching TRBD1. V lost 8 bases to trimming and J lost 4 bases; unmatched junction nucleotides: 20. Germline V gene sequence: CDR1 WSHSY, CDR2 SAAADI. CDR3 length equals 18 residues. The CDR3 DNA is TGCGCCAGCGGGTCGGACAGAGAGGGGGCGGGTTCGAATCAGCCCCAGCATTTT. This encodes CASGSDREGAGSNQPQHF.

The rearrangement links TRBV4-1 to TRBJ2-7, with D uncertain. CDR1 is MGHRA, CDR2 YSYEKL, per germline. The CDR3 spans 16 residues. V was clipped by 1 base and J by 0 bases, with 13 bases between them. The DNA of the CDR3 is TGCGCCAGCAGCCAAGGGTCGACGACCAGCTCCTACGAGCAGTACTTC. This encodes CASSQGSTTSSYEQYF.

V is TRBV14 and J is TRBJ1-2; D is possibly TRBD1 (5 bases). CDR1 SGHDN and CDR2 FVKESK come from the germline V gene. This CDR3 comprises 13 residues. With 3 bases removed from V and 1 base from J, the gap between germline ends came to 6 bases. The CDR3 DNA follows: TGTGCCAGCAGCCATAGGGGTAACTATGGCTACACCTTC. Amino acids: CASSHRGNYGYTF.

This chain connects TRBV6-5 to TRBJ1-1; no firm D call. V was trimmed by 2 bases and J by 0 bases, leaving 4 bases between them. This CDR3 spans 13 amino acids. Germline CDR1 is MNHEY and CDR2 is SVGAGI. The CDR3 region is CASSYRMNTEAFF. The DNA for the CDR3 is TGTGCCAGCAGTTACAGGATGAACACTGAAGCTTTCTTT.

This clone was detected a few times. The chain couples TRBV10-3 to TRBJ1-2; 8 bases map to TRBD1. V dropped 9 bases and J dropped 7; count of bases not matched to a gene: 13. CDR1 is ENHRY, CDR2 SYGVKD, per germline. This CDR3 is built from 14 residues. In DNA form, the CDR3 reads TGTGCCATTAGTCTGTCCCCCACAGGGGGTGGCTACACCTTC. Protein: CAISLSPTGGGYTF.

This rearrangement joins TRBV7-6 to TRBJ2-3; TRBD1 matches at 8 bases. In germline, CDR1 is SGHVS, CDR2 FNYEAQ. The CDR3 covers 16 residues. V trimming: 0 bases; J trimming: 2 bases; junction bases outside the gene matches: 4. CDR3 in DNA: TGTGCCAGCAGCTTAGCGACAGGGGCCTACACAGATACGCAGTATTTT. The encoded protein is CASSLATGAYTDTQYF. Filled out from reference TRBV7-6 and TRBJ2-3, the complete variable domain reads GAGVSQSPRYKVTKRGQDVALRCDPISGHVSLYWYRQALGQGPEFLTYFNYEAQQDKSGLPNDRFSAERPEGSISTLTIQRTEQRDSAMYRCASSLATGAYTDTQYFGPGTRLTVL.